These T cell receptor beta chains were read from a single sample in a study of blood T cell repertoires in COVID-19. Profiling relied on immunoSEQ multiplex PCR, and the TCRdb table lists in-frame clones only, not all of them. Among roughly 72,000 clones listed, roughly 88% were seen once. The sequencing sample was made of peripheral blood. The receptors derive from a human donor in a cohort sampled during active COVID-19. CDR3s include the opening cysteine and the closing phenylalanine or tryptophan. The D gene is left open where the match is weak. Size is omitted from some rows. Given values are once, few, many or a class for expanded clones.

TRBJ2-7,TRBV7-2,.,.,13,CASSLGGQSPLYF,TGTGCCAGCAGCTTAGGAGGTCAGTCGCCTCTGTACTTC
TRBJ2-1,TRBV10-3,.,.,13,CAISEFRANEQFF,TGTGCCATCAGTGAGTTCAGGGCCAATGAGCAGTTCTTC
TRBJ2-5,TRBV7-2,few,.,14,CASSLLSGVETQYF,TGTGCCAGCAGCTTATTGTCCGGGGTTGAGACCCAGTACTTC
TRBJ2-3,TRBV6-2/TRBV6-3,.,TRBD1,13,CASSEQGADTQYF,TGTGCCAGCAGCGAGCAGGGGGCAGATACGCAGTATTTT
TRBJ1-6,TRBV16,.,.,15,CASSRLDKDYSPLHF,TGTGCCAGCAGCCGCCTGGACAAAGATTATTCACCCCTCCACTTT
TRBJ2-1,TRBV2,.,TRBD2,14,CASSEGLAGNEQFF,TGTGCCAGCAGTGAAGGACTAGCGGGAAATGAGCAGTTCTTC
TRBJ1-4,TRBV2,.,.,11,CASSPREKLFF,TGTGCCAGCAGCCCTCGTGAAAAACTGTTTTTT
TRBJ2-3,TRBV11-3,.,.,14,CASSPLTSTDTQYF,TGTGCCAGCAGCCCCCTCACTAGCACAGATACGCAGTATTTT
TRBJ2-2,TRBV18,.,.,16,CASSPPGSKNTGELFF,TGTGCCAGCTCTCCACCCGGTAGCAAAAACACCGGGGAGCTGTTTTTT
TRBJ2-7,TRBV3-1/TRBV3-2,.,TRBD2,14,CASSQVVAGYEQYF,TGTGCCAGCAGCCAAGTTGTAGCGGGCTACGAGCAGTACTTC
TRBJ1-1,TRBV5-4,few,.,13,CASSLGTDYEAFF,TGTGCCAGCAGCTTGGGGACAGACTATGAAGCTTTCTTT
TRBJ1-5,TRBV28,.,.,12,CASSFSIQPQHF,TGTGCCAGCAGTTTTAGCATTCAGCCCCAGCATTTT
TRBJ2-3,TRBV11-3,.,.,15,CASSLLGRSTDTQYF,TGTGCCAGCAGCTTGTTGGGGCGTAGCACAGATACGCAGTATTTT
TRBJ1-2,TRBV7-9,.,.,17,CASASFRTQGNNYGYTF,TGTGCCAGCGCCAGCTTTCGAACACAGGGAAACAACTATGGCTACACCTTC
TRBJ2-1,TRBV7-2,.,.,14,CASGGRVSYNEQFF,TGTGCCAGCGGAGGGCGGGTCTCCTACAATGAGCAGTTCTTC
TRBJ2-1,TRBV11-2,.,TRBD2,15,CASSRGLADYNEQFF,TGTGCCAGCAGCCGTGGACTAGCGGACTACAATGAGCAGTTCTTC
TRBJ2-5,TRBV27,.,.,13,CASSLQGGETQYF,TGTGCCAGCAGTTTACAAGGCGGGGAGACCCAGTACTTC
TRBJ1-2,TRBV19,.,TRBD1,15,CASNTGTDNNYGYTF,TGTGCCAGTAATACCGGGACAGACAATAACTATGGCTACACCTTC
TRBJ1-1,TRBV14,.,.,17,CASSQRLASAMNTEAFF,TGTGCCAGCAGCCAGCGGCTTGCTTCGGCCATGAACACTGAAGCTTTCTTT
TRBJ1-2,TRBV6-1,.,.,16,CASSDTGGPSPYGYTF,TGTGCCAGCAGTGATACGGGGGGTCCTTCTCCCTATGGCTACACCTTC
TRBJ2-1,TRBV18,.,TRBD2,15,CASSLMASGMNEQFF,TGTGCCAGCTCACTGATGGCTAGCGGGATGAATGAGCAGTTCTTC
TRBJ2-2,TRBV5-6,.,.,16,CASSGRRGMITGELFF,TGTGCCAGCAGCGGACGACGCGGGATGATCACCGGGGAGCTGTTTTTT
TRBJ2-6,TRBV14,.,.,19,CASSQVGPRGRFGANVLTF,TGTGCCAGCAGCCAAGTAGGACCCCGAGGGCGTTTTGGGGCCAACGTCCTGACTTTC
TRBJ2-1,TRBV4-3,.,TRBD2,16,CASSQDPSGSWDEQFF,TGCGCCAGCAGCCAAGACCCTAGCGGGTCTTGGGATGAGCAGTTCTTC
TRBJ1-2,TRBV3-1/TRBV3-2,.,TRBD1,14,CASSQVDRVNGYTF,TGTGCCAGCAGCCAAGTAGACAGGGTGAATGGCTACACCTTC
TRBJ2-6,TRBV29-1,.,.,14,CSVTNRSGANVLTF,TGCAGCGTAACGAACAGGTCCGGGGCCAACGTCCTGACTTTC
TRBJ2-1,TRBV7-8,.,TRBD2,14,CASARLADNNEQFF,TGTGCCAGCGCTCGACTAGCGGACAACAATGAGCAGTTCTTC
TRBJ2-7,TRBV7-3,.,TRBD2,14,CASSLLAGIKEQYF,TGTGCCAGCAGCTTACTAGCGGGAATCAAAGAGCAGTACTTC